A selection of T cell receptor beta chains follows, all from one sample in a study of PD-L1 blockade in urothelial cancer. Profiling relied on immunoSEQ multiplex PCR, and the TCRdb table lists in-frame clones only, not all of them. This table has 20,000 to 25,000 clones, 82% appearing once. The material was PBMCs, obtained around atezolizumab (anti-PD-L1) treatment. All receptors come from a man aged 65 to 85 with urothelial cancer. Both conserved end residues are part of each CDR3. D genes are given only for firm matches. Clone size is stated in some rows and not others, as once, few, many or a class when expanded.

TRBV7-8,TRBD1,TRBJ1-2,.,TGTGCCAGCAGCCCGAGTAGACAGGGGTATGGCTACACCTTC,CASSPSRQGYGYTF
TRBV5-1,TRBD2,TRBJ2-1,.,TGCGCCAGCAGCGAAACAACGGCGGGAGGAGATGAGCAGTTCTTC,CASSETTAGGDEQFF
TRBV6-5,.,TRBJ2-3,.,TGTGCCAGCAGTTACGGTAGTTACCGCACAGATACGCAGTATTTT,CASSYGSYRTDTQYF
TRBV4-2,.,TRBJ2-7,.,TGTGCCAGCAGCCAAGATGGCCGGGGTGCGCAGTACTTC,CASSQDGRGAQYF
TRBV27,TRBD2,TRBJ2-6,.,TGTGCCAGCAGTTTATCAAAGAGACTAGCGGGAAGCTCTGGGGCCAACGTCCTGACTTTC,CASSLSKRLAGSSGANVLTF
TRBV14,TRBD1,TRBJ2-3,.,TGTGCCAGCAGCCGACAGGGTCGAAGCACAGATACGCAGTATTTT,CASSRQGRSTDTQYF
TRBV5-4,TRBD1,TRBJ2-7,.,TGTGCCAGCAGCCCGGGACAGGATTCCTACGAGCAGTACTTC,CASSPGQDSYEQYF
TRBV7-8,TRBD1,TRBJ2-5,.,TGTGCCAGCAGCTTAGGGGAAGAGACAGGGGTGGATGAAGAGACCCAGTACTTC,CASSLGEETGVDEETQYF
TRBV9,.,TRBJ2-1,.,TGTGCCAGCAGCGTAGGACGGGAGCGGGTGATCGATGAGCAGTTCTTC,CASSVGRERVIDEQFF
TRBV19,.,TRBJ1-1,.,TGTGCCAGCGGACTGGTGAACACTGAAGCTTTCTTT,CASGLVNTEAFF
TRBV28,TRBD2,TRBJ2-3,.,TGTGCCAGCAGTTTAGAGTATGCGGGAGTTACAGATACGCAGTATTTT,CASSLEYAGVTDTQYF
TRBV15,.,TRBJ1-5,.,TGTGCCACCAGCGGGGATCGGGGTAGCAATCAGCCCCAGCATTTT,CATSGDRGSNQPQHF
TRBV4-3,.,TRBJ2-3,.,TGCGCCAGCAGCCAAGATCATGCGGGGACTAGCACAGATACGCAGTATTTT,CASSQDHAGTSTDTQYF
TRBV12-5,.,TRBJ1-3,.,TGTGCTAGTGGTTCGCCCAGCTCTGGAAACACCATATATTTT,CASGSPSSGNTIYF
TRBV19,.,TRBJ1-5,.,TGTGCCAGTAGTCTGTTCGGGTCCTACGGGGATAGCAATCAGCCCCAGCATTTT,CASSLFGSYGDSNQPQHF
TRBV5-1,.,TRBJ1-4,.,TGCGCCAGCAGCTTGTTCGAGTTGAGGTCCCCGATCGGAAAACTGTTTTTT,CASSLFELRSPIGKLFF
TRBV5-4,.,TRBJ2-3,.,TGTGCCAGCAGCTTGGCCAGCGGGAGCACAGATACGCAGTATTTT,CASSLASGSTDTQYF
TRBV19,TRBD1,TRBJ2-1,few,TGTGCCAGTAGTTCCCCGACAGGGGGTTCCTACAATGAGCAGTTCTTC,CASSSPTGGSYNEQFF
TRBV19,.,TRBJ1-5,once,TGTGCCAGTAATACGCGGGGAATGGGCAATCAGCCCCAGCATTTT,CASNTRGMGNQPQHF
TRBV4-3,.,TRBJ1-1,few,TGCGCCAGCAACAGGGACGGGAACACTGAAGCTTTCTTT,CASNRDGNTEAFF
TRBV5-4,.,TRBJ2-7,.,TGTGCCAGCAGCTTCAGGGGTTCAGGCGAGCAGTACTTC,CASSFRGSGEQYF
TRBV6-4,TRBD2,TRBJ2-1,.,TGTGCCAGCAGTGACGTTCCTAGCGGTTACAATGAGCAGTTCTTC,CASSDVPSGYNEQFF
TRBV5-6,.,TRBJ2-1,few,TGTGCCAGCAGCTTGACGGGCAATGAGCAGTTCTTC,CASSLTGNEQFF
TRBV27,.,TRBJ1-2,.,TGTGCCAGCAGTTTATCGGGGGGAGGGGTAGGAGGCTACACCTTC,CASSLSGGGVGGYTF
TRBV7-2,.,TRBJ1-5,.,TGTGCCAGCAGCCAGAAAACAGGCAATCAGCCCCAGCATTTT,CASSQKTGNQPQHF
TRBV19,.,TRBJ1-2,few,TGTGCCAGTGGTGACGGAGACTATGGCTACACCTTC,CASGDGDYGYTF
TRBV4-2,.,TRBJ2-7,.,TGTGCCAGCAGCCAAGACTGGACAGCGAGCTCCTACGAGCAGTACTTC,CASSQDWTASSYEQYF
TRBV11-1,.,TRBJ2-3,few,TGTGCCAGCAGCTTACAGGTCTCTACAGATACGCAGTATTTT,CASSLQVSTDTQYF
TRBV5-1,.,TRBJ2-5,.,TGCGCCAGCAGCCCATCGGGAGCGGGTTCCGAGGGGACCCAGTACTTC,CASSPSGAGSEGTQYF
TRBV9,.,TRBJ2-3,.,TGTGCCAGCAGCTCCCGCAGGATCGAGAAAACAGGGTATGCAGATACGCAGTATTTT,CASSSRRIEKTGYADTQYF
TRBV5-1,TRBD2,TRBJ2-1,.,TGCGCCAGCAGCTTGGGTGGGACTAGTATGAATGAGCAGTTCTTC,CASSLGGTSMNEQFF
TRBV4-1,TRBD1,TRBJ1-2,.,TGCGCCAGCAGCCCTGGACAGGCAGGAATCTATGGCTACACCTTC,CASSPGQAGIYGYTF
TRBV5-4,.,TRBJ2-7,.,TGTGCCAGCAGCGATGCTAGCACGTCCTACGAGCAGTACTTC,CASSDASTSYEQYF
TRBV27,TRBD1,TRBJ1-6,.,TGTGCCAGCAGTTCCTCGACAGGGCGGTCACCCCTCCACTTT,CASSSSTGRSPLHF
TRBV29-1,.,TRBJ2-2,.,TGCAGCGTGGGAGAGACAAGTACGAACACCGGGGAGCTGTTTTTT,CSVGETSTNTGELFF
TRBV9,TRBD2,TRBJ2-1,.,TGTGCCAGCAGCTTGGAGGTAGCGGGTCACAATGAGCAGTTCTTC,CASSLEVAGHNEQFF
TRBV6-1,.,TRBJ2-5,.,TGTGCCAGCAGTGAAGCACTCGGGGTGGGCCAAGAGACCCAGTACTTC,CASSEALGVGQETQYF
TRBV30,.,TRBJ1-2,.,TGTGCCTGGAGGGGACACCGAGGGGGTGGATCCGGCTACACCTTC,CAWRGHRGGGSGYTF
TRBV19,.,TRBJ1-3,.,TGTGCCAGTAGTAGGTGGAGGGACTCTGGAAACACCATATATTTT,CASSRWRDSGNTIYF
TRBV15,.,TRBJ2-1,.,TGTGCCACCAGCAGAGATAGGGGGTCCTACAATGAGCAGTTCTTC,CATSRDRGSYNEQFF
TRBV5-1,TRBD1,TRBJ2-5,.,TGCGCCAGCAGCCCGGGACAGGGAGAGACCCAGTACTTC,CASSPGQGETQYF
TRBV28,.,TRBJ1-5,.,TGTGCCAGCAGTTTATTTTTAGTGGAACAGGATGAGAAGCCCCAGCATTTT,CASSLFLVEQDEKPQHF
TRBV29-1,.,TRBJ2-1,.,TGCAGCGTTGAAGGGGGAGAAGTACAGTTCTTC,CSVEGGEVQFF
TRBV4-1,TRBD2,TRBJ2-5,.,TGCGCCAGCAGCCAATCGAGCGGGAGGGATCCAGAGACCCAGTACTTC,CASSQSSGRDPETQYF
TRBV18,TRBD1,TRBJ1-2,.,TGTGCCAGCTCACGGGACAGGGCTGGCTACACCTTC,CASSRDRAGYTF
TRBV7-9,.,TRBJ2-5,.,TGTGCCAGCAGCCAGGAGGGGACCCAGTACTTC,CASSQEGTQYF
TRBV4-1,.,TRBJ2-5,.,TGCGCCAGCAGCCAAGATATCGTATCGGACTCCTTGTACCAAGAGACCCAGTACTTC,CASSQDIVSDSLYQETQYF
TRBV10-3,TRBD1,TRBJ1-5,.,TGTGCCATCAGCCCAGGGACAGGCCTTTACAATCAGCCCCAGCATTTT,CAISPGTGLYNQPQHF
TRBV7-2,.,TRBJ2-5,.,TGTGCCAGCAGCTTACTTACAGATTTTCAAGAGACCCAGTACTTC,CASSLLTDFQETQYF
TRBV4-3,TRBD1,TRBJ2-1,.,TGCGCCAGCAGCCTATATAACGACAGGGGAGTGGGGAATGAGCAGTTCTTC,CASSLYNDRGVGNEQFF
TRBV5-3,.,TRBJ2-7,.,TGTGCCAGAAGCCCTGGTCCGAGCTCCTACGAGCAGTACTTC,CARSPGPSSYEQYF
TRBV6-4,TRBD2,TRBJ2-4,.,TGTGCCAGCAGCCCTGGACTAGAAGGGTTTAGGAACATTCAGTACTTC,CASSPGLEGFRNIQYF
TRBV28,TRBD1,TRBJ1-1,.,TGTGCCAGCGAGACAGGGGCCTTTTTTAACACTGAAGCTTTCTTT,CASETGAFFNTEAFF
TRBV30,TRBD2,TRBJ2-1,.,TGTGCCTGGAGTAGCGGGGGTGGGTACAATGAGCAGTTCTTC,CAWSSGGGYNEQFF
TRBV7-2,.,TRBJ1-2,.,TGTGCCAGCAGCTTAGACTCCCAATACTATGGCTACACCTTC,CASSLDSQYYGYTF
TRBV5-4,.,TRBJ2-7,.,TGTGCCAGCAGCCAGGACTCCACCCGGGTCTACGAGCAGTACTTC,CASSQDSTRVYEQYF
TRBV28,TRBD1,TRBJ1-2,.,TGTGCCAGCAGTTTCAATTGGGACAGGGAGGGTATACAGGGCTACACCTTC,CASSFNWDREGIQGYTF